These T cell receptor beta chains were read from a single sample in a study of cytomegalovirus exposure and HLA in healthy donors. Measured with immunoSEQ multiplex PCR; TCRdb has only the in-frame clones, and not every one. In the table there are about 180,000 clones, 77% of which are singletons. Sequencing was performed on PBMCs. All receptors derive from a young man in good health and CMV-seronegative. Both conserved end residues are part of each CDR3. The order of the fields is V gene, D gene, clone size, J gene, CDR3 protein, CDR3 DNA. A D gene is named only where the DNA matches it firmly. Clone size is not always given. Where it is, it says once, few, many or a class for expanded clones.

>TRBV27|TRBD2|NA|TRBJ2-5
CASSSDPNSGTSWETQYF
TGTGCCAGCAGTTCAGACCCGAATTCGGGGACTAGCTGGGAGACCCAGTACTTC
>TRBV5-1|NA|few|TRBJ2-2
CASSPYRSSASTGELFF
TGCGCCAGCAGCCCCTACAGGTCGAGCGCGAGCACCGGGGAGCTGTTTTTT
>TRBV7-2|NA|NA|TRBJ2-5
CASSPGAGGLRQETQYF
TGTGCCAGCAGCCCGGGGGCAGGGGGACTGAGACAAGAGACCCAGTACTTC
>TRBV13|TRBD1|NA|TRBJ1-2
CASSSTDRAYGYTF
TGTGCCAGCAGCTCTACGGACAGGGCGTATGGCTACACCTTC
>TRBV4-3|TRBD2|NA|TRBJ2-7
CASSQDSTSGSWSGEQYF
TGCGCCAGCAGCCAAGATTCCACTAGCGGGAGTTGGTCGGGCGAGCAGTACTTC
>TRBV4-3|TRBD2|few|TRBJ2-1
CASSQDDLAGAYNEQFF
TGCGCCAGCAGCCAAGATGATCTAGCGGGTGCCTACAATGAGCAGTTCTTC
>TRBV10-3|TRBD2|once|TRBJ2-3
CAIRDWSGGNTDTQYF
TGTGCCATCAGAGACTGGAGCGGGGGTAACACAGATACGCAGTATTTT
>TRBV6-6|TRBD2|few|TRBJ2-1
CASSYGRATYNEQFF
TGTGCCAGCAGTTACGGGAGGGCCACTTACAATGAGCAGTTCTTC
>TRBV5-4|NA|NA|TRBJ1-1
CASSHIDSNTEAFF
TGTGCCAGCAGCCACATTGACAGTAACACTGAAGCTTTCTTT
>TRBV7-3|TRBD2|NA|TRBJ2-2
CASSPGGGRAGSGELFF
TGTGCCAGCAGCCCCGGGGGCGGGAGGGCAGGCAGCGGGGAGCTGTTTTTT
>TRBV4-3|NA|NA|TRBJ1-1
CASSQDLVGGAEAFF
TGCGCCAGCAGCCAAGATCTGGTCGGGGGGGCTGAAGCTTTCTTT
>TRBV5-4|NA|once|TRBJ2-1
CASSLGHRLPTGEQFF
TGTGCCAGCAGCTTGGGACACCGACTGCCTACGGGGGAGCAGTTCTTC
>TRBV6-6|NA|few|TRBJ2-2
CASNRGVGTGELFF
TGTGCCAGCAACCGCGGGGTGGGGACCGGGGAGCTGTTTTTT
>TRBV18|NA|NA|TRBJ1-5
CASSSTGINQPQHF
TGTGCCAGCTCAAGCACAGGTATCAATCAGCCCCAGCATTTT
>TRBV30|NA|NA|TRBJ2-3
CAWTFIGSSPDTQYF
TGTGCCTGGACCTTTATCGGGAGCTCCCCAGATACGCAGTATTTT
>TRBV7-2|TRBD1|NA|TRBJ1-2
CASRTGGDGYTF
TGTGCCAGCAGGACAGGGGGCGATGGCTACACCTTC
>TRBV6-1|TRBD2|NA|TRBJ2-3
CASNLAGTDTQYF
TGTGCCAGCAACCTAGCGGGAACAGATACGCAGTATTTT
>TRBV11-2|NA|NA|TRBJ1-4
CASSFREDGEKLFF
TGTGCCAGCAGCTTTCGGGAGGACGGTGAAAAACTGTTTTTT
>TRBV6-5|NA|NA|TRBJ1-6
CASSYGRGGNSPLHF
TGTGCCAGCAGTTATGGGAGGGGGGGTAATTCACCCCTCCACTTT
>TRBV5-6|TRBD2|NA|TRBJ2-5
CASSLIGGRSRETQYF
TGTGCCAGCAGCTTGATCGGCGGGAGGTCTCGAGAGACCCAGTACTTC
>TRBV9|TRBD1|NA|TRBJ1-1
CASSVEGTGAHTEAFF
TGTGCCAGCAGCGTAGAGGGGACAGGGGCCCACACTGAAGCTTTCTTT
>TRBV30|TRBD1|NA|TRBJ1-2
CAWQRTGDWGGYTF
TGTGCCTGGCAAAGGACAGGGGATTGGGGGGGCTACACCTTC
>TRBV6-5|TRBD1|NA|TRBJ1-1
CASSGQGATEAFF
TGTGCCAGCAGTGGACAGGGGGCAACTGAAGCTTTCTTT
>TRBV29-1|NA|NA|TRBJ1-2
CSVEEGGYGYTF
TGCAGCGTTGAAGAGGGGGGCTATGGCTACACCTTC
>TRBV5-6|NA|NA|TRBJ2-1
CASSPTSLTYNEQFF
TGTGCCAGCAGCCCGACTAGTCTGACCTACAATGAGCAGTTCTTC
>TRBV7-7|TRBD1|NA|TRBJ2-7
CASSPDRGNGYEQYF
TGTGCTAGCAGCCCGGACAGGGGGAACGGCTACGAGCAGTACTTC
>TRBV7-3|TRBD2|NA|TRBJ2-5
CASSLIGGRQETQYF
TGTGCCAGCAGCTTAATCGGCGGGAGACAAGAGACCCAGTACTTC
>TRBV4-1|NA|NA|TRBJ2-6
CASSQGPGSGANVLTF
TGCGCCAGCAGCCAAGGGCCGGGGTCTGGGGCCAACGTCCTGACTTTC
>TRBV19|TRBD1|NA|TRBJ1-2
CASRKGGAGGYTF
TGTGCCAGTCGGAAAGGGGGCGCGGGTGGCTACACCTTC
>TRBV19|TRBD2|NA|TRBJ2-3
CASRRASGSLGVDTQYF
TGTGCCAGCCGGCGGGCTAGCGGGAGTCTAGGGGTAGATACGCAGTATTTT
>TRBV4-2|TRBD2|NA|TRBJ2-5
CASSQPGLAGAPRETQYF
TGTGCCAGCAGCCAGCCAGGACTAGCGGGGGCTCCTAGGGAGACCCAGTACTTC
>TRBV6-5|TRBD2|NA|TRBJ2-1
CASRRRGALGDEQFF
TGTGCCAGCAGGCGGCGGGGGGCCCTGGGCGATGAGCAGTTCTTC
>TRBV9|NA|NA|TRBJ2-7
CASSVVDSSYEQYF
TGTGCCAGCAGCGTAGTGGACAGCTCCTACGAGCAGTACTTC
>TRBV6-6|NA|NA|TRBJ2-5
CASSYLRAQETQYF
TGTGCCAGCAGTTATCTCAGGGCCCAAGAGACCCAGTACTTC
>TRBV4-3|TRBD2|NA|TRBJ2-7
CASSQVAGGREQYF
TGCGCCAGCAGCCAAGTGGCGGGGGGACGCGAGCAGTACTTC
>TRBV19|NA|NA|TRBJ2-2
CASSSQDLLTGELFF
TGTGCCAGTAGTTCACAGGATTTACTCACCGGGGAGCTGTTTTTT